This T cell receptor beta chain was identified during a study of OX40 agonist ivuxolimab in advanced cancers. As for the study in general: Dose-escalation patients' cancers were hepatocellular carcinoma, melanoma, renal cell or head and neck cancer. In three patients, partial responses were observed, one with hepatocellular carcinoma and two with cutaneous melanoma.

This CDR3 has 15 amino acids. Trimming took 6 bases from V and 3 from J; bases not matched to a gene: 9. Germline lookup yields CDR1 SEHNR and CDR2 FQNEAQ (reference sequence). If patients had autoimmune disease history or systemic immunosuppression, they were excluded. Clones were read by immunoSEQ multiplex PCR, and TCRdb kept only the in-frame ones, dropping some. This table has tens of thousands of clones, roughly 82% appearing once. This TCR derives from an adult with an advanced solid tumor such as melanoma, head and neck, liver or kidney cancer. Sample: CD4+ or CD8+ T cells sorted from blood, taken in a trial of the OX40 agonist ivuxolimab. The chain combines TRBV7-9 with TRBJ2-7; 9 nucleotides agree with TRBD1. CDR3 protein: CASRRTGGAGYEQYF. The DNA for the CDR3 is TGTGCCAGCAGACGAACAGGGGGCGCTGGCTACGAGCAGTACTTC. Based on the CDR3 plus reference TRBV7-9 and TRBJ2-7, the full variable domain is DTGVSQNPRHKITKRGQNVTFRCDPISEHNRLYWYRQTLGQGPEFLTYFQNEAQLEKSRLLSDRFSAERPKGSFSTLEIQRTEQGDSAMYLCASRRTGGAGYEQYFGPGTRLTVT.